The 8 T cell receptor beta chains below come from one sample, sequenced in a study of OX40 agonist ivuxolimab in advanced cancers. Libraries were prepared by immunoSEQ multiplex PCR; TCRdb keeps only in-frame clonotypes and omits some of them. The sample carries tens of thousands of clones, approximately 94% recorded once. The input for sequencing was CD4+ or CD8+ T cells sorted from blood, taken in a trial of the OX40 agonist ivuxolimab. The receptors originated from an adult with an advanced solid tumor such as melanoma, head and neck, liver or kidney cancer.

This clone appeared a single time. The J gene is TRBJ2-5, the V gene TRBV27, with 7 bases fitting TRBD2. The ends lost 4 bases at V and 5 bases at J; junction bases unmatched: 13. The germline CDR1 and CDR2 sequences are MNHEY and SMNVEV (reference sequence). The CDR3 has 16 residues. The CDR3 sequence is CASSSRLGRESETQYF. CDR3 DNA sequence: TGTGCCAGCAGTTCCCGGCTCGGGCGGGAGTCGGAGACCCAGTACTTC.

The chain joins TRBV15 to TRBJ2-1, with a weak D call TRBD2 (6 bases). Germline V gene data show CDR1 as LNHNV and CDR2 as YYDKDF (reference sequence). This CDR3 has 15 amino acids. V dropped 3 bases and J dropped 7 bases, with 16 bases sitting between them. CDR3 region: CATSSLGGYRNEQFF. Here the CDR3 DNA reads TGTGCCACCAGCAGCCTCGGGGGTTACCGGAATGAGCAGTTCTTC.

This sequence joins TRBV25-1 and TRBJ2-2; D remains ambiguous. The CDR3 covers 13 residues. CDR1 is MGHDK, CDR2 SYGVNS, per germline. Deletions cut 3 bases from V and 3 bases from J, with 5 bases between. CDR3 bases: TGTGCCAGCAGTGATTCATACACCGGGGAGCTGTTTTTT. This codes for CASSDSYTGELFF.

The chain uses TRBV5-4 and TRBJ1-4; tentatively, D is TRBD1 (5 bases). Trimming stripped 4 bases from V and 8 bases from J, with 15 bases between. CDR1 is SGHNT and CDR2 is YYREEE in the germline V gene (reference sequence). This CDR3 is built from 14 residues. CDR3 sequence (DNA): TGTGCCAGCAGCCCGGGACCTGGGGGAGAAAAACTGTTTTTT. The encoded protein is CASSPGPGGEKLFF.

This chain links TRBV28 with TRBJ1-1, with unresolved D. V was cut by 4 bases and J by 3 bases, with 15 bases left in between. The CDR3 has 15 amino acids. CDR1 and CDR2 (germline): MDHEN, SYDVKM. CDR3 sequence: CASSYRPGPDTEAFF. For the CDR3, the DNA is TGTGCCAGCAGTTACCGACCTGGTCCCGACACTGAAGCTTTCTTT.

The chain couples TRBV7-9 to TRBJ2-3; 9 bases fit TRBD1. Per germline, CDR1 SEHNR and CDR2 FQNEAQ (reference sequence). With 1 base clipped from V and 5 bases from J, the junction kept 4 bases outside the gene matches. This CDR3 is built from 15 residues. CDR3: CASSLVVGQGDTQYF. For the CDR3, the DNA is TGTGCCAGCAGCTTAGTAGTGGGACAGGGAGATACGCAGTATTTT.

The chain carries TRBV6-1 and TRBJ2-1; possible D gene TRBD2, 6 bases. V lost 7 bases and J lost 0, with 13 bases in between. Germline assignment: CDR1 MNHNS and CDR2 SASEGT. The CDR3 sequence is 15 residues long. CDR3 sequence reads: CASTYLRGSYNEQFF. In DNA, the CDR3 is TGTGCCAGCACCTACCTGCGGGGCTCCTACAATGAGCAGTTCTTC.

This sequence joins TRBV7-9 and TRBJ2-1; a weak D match, TRBD2 (6 bases). Trimming removed 8 bases at V and 8 bases at J, with 22 bases between. This CDR3 region has 15 residues. Germline V lookup: CDR1 SEHNR, CDR2 FQNEAQ (reference sequence). The chain's CDR3 is CASPLPGGPSDEQFF. The CDR3 nucleotides are TGTGCCAGCCCCCTGCCCGGAGGGCCAAGCGATGAGCAGTTCTTC.